This TCR beta chain is drawn from a study of shared clonotypes between healthy human individuals. Germline V lookup: CDR1 SGHTA, CDR2 FQGTGA. The CDR3 runs 15 residues. Trimming took off 1 base at V and 2 bases at J, with 9 bases between the two ends. Repertoires were generated with immunoSEQ multiplex PCR, while TCRdb's copy carries only in-frame clones and drops some. The table records about 1,500,000 clones, more than 95% of them present only once. Material: naive CD4+ T cells sorted from blood. Subset of the sample: CD45RA+ positively selected. The chain carries TRBV7-3 and TRBJ2-1; possible D gene TRBD2, 6 bases. The TCR sequence derives from a man aged 25 to 40 in good health. CDR3 in DNA: TGTGCCAGCAGCTTAAGGTGGGGGGCCTACAATGAGCAGTTCTTC. This sequence encodes CASSLRWGAYNEQFF.